These T cell receptor beta chains were read from a single sample in a study of tumor-infiltrating lymphocytes in oesophageal squamous cell carcinoma. TCRdb itself ran the PCR reads through MiXCR, one entry per CDR3 protein. Found here are approximately 15,000 distinct CDR3 sequences, approximately 50% of them singletons; the top ten hold about a sixth. Sequenced: esophageal tumor tissue. Receptor source: a male donor with esophageal squamous cell carcinoma. CDR3s include the opening cysteine and the closing phenylalanine or tryptophan. A D gene is named only where the DNA matches it firmly. Size is stated for part of the rows, as once, few or many counts, or as a class when the clone is expanded.

CDR3 | DNA | D | size | J | V
CASSEDRGTYEQYF | TGTGCCAGCAGTGAAGACAGGGGGACCTACGAGCAGTACTTC | TRBD1 | few | TRBJ2-7 | TRBV6-1
CASSDYSGRAQDTQYF | TGCGCCAGCAGTGATTATAGCGGGAGGGCCCAAGATACGCAGTATTTT | TRBD2 | many | TRBJ2-3 | TRBV10-1
CASSPQGGRALEQFF | TGTGCCAGCAGCCCTCAGGGCGGGAGAGCTCTTGAGCAGTTCTTC | TRBD2 | once | TRBJ2-1 | TRBV7-2
CASSFSDTLINYGYTF | TGTGCCAGCAGTTTCTCGGATACTCTAATAAACTATGGCTACACCTTC | . | many | TRBJ1-2 | TRBV12-3/TRBV12-4
CASSERQGVTDTQYF | TGTGCCAGCAGTGAAAGACAGGGGGTCACAGATACGCAGTATTTT | TRBD1 | . | TRBJ2-3 | TRBV6-1
CASRPLAGGGETQYF | TGTGCCAGCAGACCACTAGCGGGAGGAGGCGAGACCCAGTACTTC | TRBD2 | . | TRBJ2-5 | TRBV6-1
CASSSFLTGSREGYTF | TGTGCCAGCAGTTCTTTCCTGACCGGGTCGCGGGAGGGCTACACCTTC | . | medium-sized | TRBJ1-2 | TRBV12-3/TRBV12-4
CASSLGQPQETQYF | TGTGCCAGCAGCTTGGGACAGCCCCAAGAGACCCAGTACTTC | TRBD1 | . | TRBJ2-5 | TRBV11-2
CASSLASGNPTEAFF | TGTGCCAGCAGTTTAGCGTCAGGGAATCCCACTGAAGCTTTCTTT | . | . | TRBJ1-1 | TRBV12-3/TRBV12-4
CASRPNGQEWGQETQYF | TGTGCCAGCAGACCGAATGGACAGGAGTGGGGGCAAGAGACCCAGTACTTC | TRBD1 | few | TRBJ2-5 | TRBV27
CASSSGQRQETQYF | TGTGCCAGCAGCAGTGGACAGCGACAAGAGACCCAGTACTTC | . | . | TRBJ2-5 | TRBV7-2
CASSERVARNTEAFF | TGTGCCAGCAGTGAAAGGGTTGCGAGGAACACTGAAGCTTTCTTT | . | . | TRBJ1-1 | TRBV6-5
CASSSETQYF | TGTGCCAGCAGTTCAGAGACCCAGTACTTC | . | many | TRBJ2-5 | TRBV6-1
CSVELASTRWETQYF | TGCAGCGTTGAACTAGCGTCCACGAGGTGGGAGACCCAGTACTTC | . | . | TRBJ2-5 | TRBV29-1
CATSEAYNEQFF | TGTGCCACCTCAGAGGCCTACAATGAGCAGTTCTTC | . | . | TRBJ2-1 | TRBV24-1
CASSRAGQPQHF | TGTGCCAGCTCTAGGGCAGGTCAGCCCCAGCATTTT | . | . | TRBJ1-5 | TRBV18
CASSYSGYNEQFF | TGTGCCAGCAGTTACTCAGGTTACAATGAGCAGTTCTTC | . | . | TRBJ2-1 | TRBV6-5
CASSWTSGADTQYF | TGTGCCAGCAGTTGGACTAGCGGAGCAGATACGCAGTATTTT | TRBD2 | . | TRBJ2-3 | TRBV6-1
CASSLGQLNSPLHF | TGTGCCAGCAGCCTGGGACAACTCAATTCACCCCTCCACTTT | . | many | TRBJ1-6 | TRBV12-3/TRBV12-4
CASSLGGRVTDTQYF | TGTGCCAGCAGCTTAGGGGGGAGGGTCACAGATACGCAGTATTTT | TRBD2 | . | TRBJ2-3 | TRBV11-2
CASSLMSGGETQYF | TGTGCCAGCAGCCTAATGAGCGGGGGGGAGACCCAGTACTTC | TRBD2 | few | TRBJ2-5 | TRBV7-2
CASSRYRGSPLHF | TGTGCCAGCAGTCGGTACAGGGGTTCACCCCTCCACTTC | TRBD1 | . | TRBJ2-7 | TRBV12-3/TRBV12-4
CASSRTPGTYEQYF | TGTGCCAGCAGTAGGACCCCAGGAACCTACGAGCAGTACTTC | . | . | TRBJ2-7 | TRBV7-4
CASSLAGGNTGELFF | TGTGCCAGCAGCTTAGCGGGGGGCAACACCGGGGAGCTGTTTTTT | TRBD2 | . | TRBJ2-2 | TRBV7-3
CASSLREGWTYEQYF | TGTGCCAGCAGCCTAAGAGAGGGTTGGACCTACGAGCAGTACTTC | . | . | TRBJ2-7 | TRBV6-8
CASSFGQGAFF | TGTGCCAGCAGCTTTGGACAGGGGGCTTTCTTT | TRBD1 | many | TRBJ1-1 | TRBV13